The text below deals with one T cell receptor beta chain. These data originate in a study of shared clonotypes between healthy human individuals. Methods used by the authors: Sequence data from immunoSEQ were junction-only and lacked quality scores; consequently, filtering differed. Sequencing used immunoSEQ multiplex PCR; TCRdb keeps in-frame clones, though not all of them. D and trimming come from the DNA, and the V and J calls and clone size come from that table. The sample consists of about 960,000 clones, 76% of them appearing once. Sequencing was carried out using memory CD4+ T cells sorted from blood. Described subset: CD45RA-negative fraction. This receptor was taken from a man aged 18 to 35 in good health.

CDR3 DNA: TGTGCCAGTATCGGGCAGGGGGCCCGAGTACTCAATTCACCCCTCCACTTT. Protein sequence: CASIGQGARVLNSPLHF. This sequence joins TRBV19 and TRBJ1-6, with TRBD1 matching over 8 bases. The length of the CDR3 is 17 residues. Germline V gene sequence: CDR1 LNHDA, CDR2 SQIVND (reference sequence). Trimming at V came to 7 bases and at J to 7 bases, leaving 15 bases not matched to a gene.